This record concerns one T cell receptor (beta chain) sequence. The entry originates in a study of blood T cell repertoires in COVID-19. Study in general: In each case, the material was cDNA or gDNA derived from T cells, B-cell-depleted T cells, or PBMCs.

Sequencing used immunoSEQ multiplex PCR; TCRdb keeps in-frame clones, though not all of them. The sample lists approximately 110,000 clones; roughly 80% were seen once. From germline, CDR1 is DFQATT and CDR2 SNEGSKA (reference sequence). V was shortened by 3 bases and J by 4 bases, with 10 bases between the two germline ends. The CDR3 has 13 amino acids. Material: peripheral blood. The receptor comes from a man aged 50 to 60 with acute or convalescent COVID-19. V usage is TRBV20-1 and J usage is TRBJ1-5; weak D call: TRBD1 (5 bases). The CDR3: CSASQGANQPQHF. DNA of the CDR3: TGCAGTGCTAGTCAAGGGGCGAATCAGCCCCAGCATTTT.